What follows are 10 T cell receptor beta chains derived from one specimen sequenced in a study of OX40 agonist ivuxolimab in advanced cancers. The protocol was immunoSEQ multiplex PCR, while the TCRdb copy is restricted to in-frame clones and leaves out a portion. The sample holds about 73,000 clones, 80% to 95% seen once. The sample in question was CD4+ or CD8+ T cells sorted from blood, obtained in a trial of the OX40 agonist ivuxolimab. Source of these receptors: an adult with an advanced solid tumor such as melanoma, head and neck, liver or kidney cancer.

The CDR3 sequence: CASSVVAGSYEQYF. DNA for the CDR3: TGTGCCAGCAGCGTAGTGGCAGGGTCCTACGAGCAGTACTTC. This sequence joins TRBV9 and TRBJ2-7; D might be TRBD1 (5 bases). The CDR3 runs to 14 residues. CDR1 is SGDLS and CDR2 is YYNGEE in the germline V gene. The germline V and J ends were trimmed by 0 bases and 1 base, with 8 bases remaining between them.

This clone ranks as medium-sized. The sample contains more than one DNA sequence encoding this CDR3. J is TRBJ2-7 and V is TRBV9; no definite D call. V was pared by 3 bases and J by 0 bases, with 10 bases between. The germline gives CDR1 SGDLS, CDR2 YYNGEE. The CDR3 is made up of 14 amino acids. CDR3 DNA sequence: TGTGCCAGCAGCGGCACGGTGGGCTCCTACGAGCAGTACTTC. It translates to CASSGTVGSYEQYF.

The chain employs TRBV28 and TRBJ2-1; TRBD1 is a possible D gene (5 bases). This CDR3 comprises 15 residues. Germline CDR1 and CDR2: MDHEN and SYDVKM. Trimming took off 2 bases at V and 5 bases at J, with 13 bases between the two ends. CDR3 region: CASSLIRQPNNEQFF. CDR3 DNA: TGTGCCAGCAGTTTAATCAGACAGCCTAACAATGAGCAGTTCTTC.

The CDR3 is CASSLFKQGAVTGELFF. CDR3 DNA sequence: TGTGCCAGCAGTTTATTTAAACAGGGGGCAGTGACCGGGGAGCTGTTTTTT. The V and J genes are TRBV27 and TRBJ2-2; 9 bases match TRBD1. Germline CDR1 and CDR2: MNHEY and SMNVEV (reference sequence). The CDR3 has 17 residues. V lost 1 base to trimming and J lost 5 bases; unmatched junction nucleotides: 8.

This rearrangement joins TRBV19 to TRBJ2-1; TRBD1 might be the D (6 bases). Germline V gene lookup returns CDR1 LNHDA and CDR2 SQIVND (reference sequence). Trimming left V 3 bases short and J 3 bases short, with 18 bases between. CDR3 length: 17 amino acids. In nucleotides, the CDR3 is TGTGCCAGTAGTATTGGGGGCCCGTGGACAGACTACAATGAGCAGTTCTTC. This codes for CASSIGGPWTDYNEQFF.

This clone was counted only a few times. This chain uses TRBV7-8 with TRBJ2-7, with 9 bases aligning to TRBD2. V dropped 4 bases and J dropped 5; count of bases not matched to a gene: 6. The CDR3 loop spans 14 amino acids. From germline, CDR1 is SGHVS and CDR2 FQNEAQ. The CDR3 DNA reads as TGTGCCAGCAGCTCCATAGCGGGGGATCACGAGCAGTACTTC. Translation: CASSSIAGDHEQYF.

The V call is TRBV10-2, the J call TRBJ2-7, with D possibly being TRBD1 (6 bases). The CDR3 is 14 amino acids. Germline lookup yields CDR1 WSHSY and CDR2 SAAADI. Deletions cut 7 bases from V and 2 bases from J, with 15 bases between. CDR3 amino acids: CASTSDSPTYEQYF. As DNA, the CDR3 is TGCGCCAGCACCTCGGACAGTCCCACCTACGAGCAGTACTTC.

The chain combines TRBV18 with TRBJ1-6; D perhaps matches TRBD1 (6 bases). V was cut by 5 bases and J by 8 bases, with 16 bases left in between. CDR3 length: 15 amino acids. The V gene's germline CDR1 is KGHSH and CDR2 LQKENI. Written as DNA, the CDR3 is TGTGCCAGCTCAGCAGGACAGTCGGGCTATTCACCCCTCCACTTT. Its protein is CASSAGQSGYSPLHF.

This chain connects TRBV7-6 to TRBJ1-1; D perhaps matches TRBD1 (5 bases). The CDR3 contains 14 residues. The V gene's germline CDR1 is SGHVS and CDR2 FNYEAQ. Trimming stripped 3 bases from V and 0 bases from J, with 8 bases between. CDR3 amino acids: CASSFGGLNTEAFF. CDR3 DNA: TGTGCCAGCAGCTTTGGGGGATTGAACACTGAAGCTTTCTTT.

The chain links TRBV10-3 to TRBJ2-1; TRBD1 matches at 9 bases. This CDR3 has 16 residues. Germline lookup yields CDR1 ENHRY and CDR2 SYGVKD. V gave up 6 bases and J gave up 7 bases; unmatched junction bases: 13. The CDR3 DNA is TGTGCCATCAGGGGACAGGGAATAATGTTGGAAAATGAGCAGTTCTTC. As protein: CAIRGQGIMLENEQFF.